This T cell receptor beta chain was recorded in a study of blood T cell repertoires in COVID-19. Across the study: Whether acute or convalescent, the COVID-19 samples came from the United States, Italy and Spain.

The sample holds one count of this clone. V lost 7 bases and J lost 15; bases outside the gene matches: 15. Germline values: CDR1 KGHDR, CDR2 SFDVKD. The CDR3 consists of 14 residues. Participant age was roughly 18 to 89 years, and participants resided in about 25 US areas. Assignment of participants to cohorts was predicated upon participant-reported clinical history. Original methodology: It was from reference gene primer amplification that nucleated cell counts were estimated. Data came from immunoSEQ multiplex PCR; TCRdb stores just in-frame clones and leaves some out. That table supplies the V and J calls and clone size; D and trimming were determined from the DNA. This table holds about 230,000 clones, more than 70% found once.

The receptor was isolated from a woman in her thirties or forties with acute COVID-19. Sequencing used PBMCs or T cells enriched from blood (not recorded which). The chain couples TRBV24-1 to TRBJ2-1, with 9 bases that match TRBD1. CDR3 DNA: TGTGCCACCAGCCCGTCCCGGGACAGGGTTCAGCCGTTCTTC. Translating gives CATSPSRDRVQPFF.